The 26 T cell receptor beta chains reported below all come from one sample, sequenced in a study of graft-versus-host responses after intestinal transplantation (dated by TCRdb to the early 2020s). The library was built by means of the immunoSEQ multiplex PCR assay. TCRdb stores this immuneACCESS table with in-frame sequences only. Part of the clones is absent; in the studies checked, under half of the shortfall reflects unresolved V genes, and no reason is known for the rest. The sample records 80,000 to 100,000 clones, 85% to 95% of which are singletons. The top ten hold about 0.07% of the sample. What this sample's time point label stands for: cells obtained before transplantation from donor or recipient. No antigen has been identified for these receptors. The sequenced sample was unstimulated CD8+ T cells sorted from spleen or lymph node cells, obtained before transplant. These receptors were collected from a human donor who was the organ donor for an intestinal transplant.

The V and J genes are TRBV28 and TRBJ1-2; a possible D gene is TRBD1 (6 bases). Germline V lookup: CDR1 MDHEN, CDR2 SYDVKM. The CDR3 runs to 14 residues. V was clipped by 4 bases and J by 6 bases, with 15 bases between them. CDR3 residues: CASSSQGGFHGYTF. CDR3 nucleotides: TGTGCCAGCAGTTCACAGGGAGGGTTTCATGGCTACACCTTC.

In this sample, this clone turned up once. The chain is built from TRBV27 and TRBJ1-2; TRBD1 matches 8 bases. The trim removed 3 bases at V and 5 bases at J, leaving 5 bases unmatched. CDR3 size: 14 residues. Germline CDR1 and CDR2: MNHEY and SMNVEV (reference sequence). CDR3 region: CASSFGHRGYGYTF. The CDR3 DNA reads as TGTGCCAGCAGTTTTGGTCACAGGGGGTATGGCTACACCTTC.

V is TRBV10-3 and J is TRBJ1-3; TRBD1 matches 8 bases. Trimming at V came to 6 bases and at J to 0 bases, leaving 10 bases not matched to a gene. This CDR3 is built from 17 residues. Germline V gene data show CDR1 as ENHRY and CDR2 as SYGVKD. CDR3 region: CAIRDRVIPTSGNTIYF. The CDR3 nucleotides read TGTGCCATCAGGGACAGGGTAATCCCGACCTCTGGAAACACCATATATTTT.

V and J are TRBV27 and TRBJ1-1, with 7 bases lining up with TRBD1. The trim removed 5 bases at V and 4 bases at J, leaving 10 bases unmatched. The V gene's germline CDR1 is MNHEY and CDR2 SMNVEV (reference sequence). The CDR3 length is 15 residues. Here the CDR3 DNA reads TGTGCCAGCAGTCCCGACAGGGTATGGGGCACTGAAGCTTTCTTT. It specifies CASSPDRVWGTEAFF.

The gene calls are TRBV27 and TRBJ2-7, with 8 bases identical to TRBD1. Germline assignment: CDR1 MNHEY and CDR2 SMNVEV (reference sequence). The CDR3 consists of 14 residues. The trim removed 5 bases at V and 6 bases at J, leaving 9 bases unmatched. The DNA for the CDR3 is TGTGCCAGCAGTAGAGGGACAGGACGAGGCGAGCAGTACTTC. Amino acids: CASSRGTGRGEQYF.

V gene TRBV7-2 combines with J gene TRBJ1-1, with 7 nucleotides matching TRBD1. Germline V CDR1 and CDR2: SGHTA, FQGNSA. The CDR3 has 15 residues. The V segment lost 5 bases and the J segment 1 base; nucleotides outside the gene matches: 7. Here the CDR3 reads CASSQGTAPNTEAFF. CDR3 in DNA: TGTGCCAGCAGCCAAGGGACAGCCCCGAACACTGAAGCTTTCTTT.

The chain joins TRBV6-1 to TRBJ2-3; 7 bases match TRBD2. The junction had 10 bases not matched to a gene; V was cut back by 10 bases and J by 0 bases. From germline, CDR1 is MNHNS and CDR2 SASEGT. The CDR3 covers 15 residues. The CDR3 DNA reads TGTGCCATCCGGGGGAGGGGTACTAGCACAGATACGCAGTATTTT. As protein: CAIRGRGTSTDTQYF.

The CDR3: CASSPSGNIQYF. The CDR3 DNA sequence: TGTGCCAGCAGCCCCTCAGGAAACATTCAGTACTTC. The chain has TRBV14 and TRBJ2-4; D not resolved. The CDR3 extends over 12 amino acids. The V end lost 4 bases, the J end lost 6 bases, and 7 bases lay between the germline ends. Germline CDR1 SGHDN, CDR2 FVKESK.

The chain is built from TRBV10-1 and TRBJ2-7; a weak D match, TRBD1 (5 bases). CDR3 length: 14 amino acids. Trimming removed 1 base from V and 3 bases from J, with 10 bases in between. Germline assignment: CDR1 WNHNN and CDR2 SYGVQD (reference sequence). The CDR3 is CASSEYGADYEQYF. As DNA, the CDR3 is TGCGCCAGCAGTGAGTATGGGGCAGACTACGAGCAGTACTTC.

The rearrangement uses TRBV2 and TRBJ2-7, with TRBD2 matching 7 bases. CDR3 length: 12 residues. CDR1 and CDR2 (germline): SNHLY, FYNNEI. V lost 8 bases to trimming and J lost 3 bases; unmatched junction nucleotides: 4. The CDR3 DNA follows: TGTGCCAGCGCCGGGACTAACTACGAGCAGTACTTC. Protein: CASAGTNYEQYF. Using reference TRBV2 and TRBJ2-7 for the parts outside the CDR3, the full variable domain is EPEVTQTPSHQVTQMGQEVILRCVPISNHLYFYWYRQILGQKVEFLVSFYNNEISEKSEIFDDQFSVERPDGSNFTLKIRSTKLEDSAMYFCASAGTNYEQYFGPGTRLTVT.

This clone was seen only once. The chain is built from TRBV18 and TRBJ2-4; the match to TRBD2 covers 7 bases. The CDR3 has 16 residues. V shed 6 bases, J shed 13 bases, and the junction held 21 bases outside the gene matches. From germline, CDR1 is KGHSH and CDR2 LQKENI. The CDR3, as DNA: TGTGCCAGCTCCACGCGGGGACTAATTTATTACGGGCCACAGTACTTC. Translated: CASSTRGLIYYGPQYF.

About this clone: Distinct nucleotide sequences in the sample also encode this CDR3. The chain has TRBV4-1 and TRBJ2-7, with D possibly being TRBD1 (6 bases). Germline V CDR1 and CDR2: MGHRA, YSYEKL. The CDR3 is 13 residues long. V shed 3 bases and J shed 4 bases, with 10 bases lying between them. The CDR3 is CASSQIQGYEQYF. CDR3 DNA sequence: TGCGCCAGCAGCCAGATACAGGGATACGAGCAGTACTTC.

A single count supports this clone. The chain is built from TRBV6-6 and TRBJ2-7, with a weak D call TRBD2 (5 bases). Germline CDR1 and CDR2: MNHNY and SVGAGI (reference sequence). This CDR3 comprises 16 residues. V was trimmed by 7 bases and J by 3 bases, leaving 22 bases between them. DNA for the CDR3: TGTGCCAGCACGACCGCGACTATTTCTCCGGGCTACGAGCAGTACTTC. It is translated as CASTTATISPGYEQYF.

CDR3 in amino acids: CASNALGQEEDTQYF. In nucleotides, the CDR3 is TGTGCCAGCAACGCCCTCGGTCAGGAGGAAGATACGCAGTATTTT. The chain carries TRBV5-6 and TRBJ2-3; maybe TRBD2 (5 bases). The CDR3 is 15 residues long. The V gene's germline CDR1 is SGHDT and CDR2 YYEEEE. The V end lost 6 bases, the J end lost 5 bases, and 19 bases lay between the germline ends.

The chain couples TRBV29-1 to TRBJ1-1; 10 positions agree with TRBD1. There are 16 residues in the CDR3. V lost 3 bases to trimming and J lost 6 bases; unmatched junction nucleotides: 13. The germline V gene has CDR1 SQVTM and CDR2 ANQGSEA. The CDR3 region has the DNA TGCAGCGTTGATTGGGACAGGGGTAACCGGCGGTCTGAAGCTTTCTTT. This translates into CSVDWDRGNRRSEAFF.

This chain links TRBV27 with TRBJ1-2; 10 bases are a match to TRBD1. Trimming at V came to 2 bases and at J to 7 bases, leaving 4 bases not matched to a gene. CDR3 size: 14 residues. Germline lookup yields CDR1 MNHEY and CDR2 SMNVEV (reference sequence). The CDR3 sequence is CASSLGTGAGGYTF. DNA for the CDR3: TGTGCCAGCAGTTTAGGGACAGGGGCGGGTGGCTACACCTTC.

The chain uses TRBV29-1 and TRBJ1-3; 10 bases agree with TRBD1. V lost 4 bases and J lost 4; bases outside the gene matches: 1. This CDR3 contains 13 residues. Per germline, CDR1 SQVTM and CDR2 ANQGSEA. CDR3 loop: CSVGTGGGNTIYF. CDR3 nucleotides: TGCAGCGTTGGGACAGGGGGAGGAAACACCATATATTTT.

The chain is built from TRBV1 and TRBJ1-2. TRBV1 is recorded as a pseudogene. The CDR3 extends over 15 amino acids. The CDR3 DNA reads TGCACCAGCAGCCTAGGAATCGGGTCGCGCTATGGCTACACCTTC. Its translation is CTSSLGIGSRYGYTF.

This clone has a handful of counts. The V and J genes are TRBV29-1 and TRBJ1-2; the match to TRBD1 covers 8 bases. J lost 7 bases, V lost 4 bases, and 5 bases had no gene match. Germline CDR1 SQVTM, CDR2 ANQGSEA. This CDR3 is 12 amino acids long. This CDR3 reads CSVVQGAGGYTF. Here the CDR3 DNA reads TGCAGCGTTGTGCAGGGGGCAGGTGGCTACACCTTC. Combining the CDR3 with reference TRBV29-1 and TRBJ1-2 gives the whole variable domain SAVISQKPSRDICQRGTSLTIQCQVDSQVTMMFWYRQQPGQSLTLIATANQGSEATYESGFVIDKFPISRPNLTFSTLTVSNMSPEDSSIYLCSVVQGAGGYTFGSGTRLTVV.

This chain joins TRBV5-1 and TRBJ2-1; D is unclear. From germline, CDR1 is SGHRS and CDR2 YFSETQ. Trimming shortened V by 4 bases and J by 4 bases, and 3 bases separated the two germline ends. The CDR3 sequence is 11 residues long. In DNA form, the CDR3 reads TGCGCCAGCAGCGTATACAATGAGCAGTTCTTC. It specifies CASSVYNEQFF. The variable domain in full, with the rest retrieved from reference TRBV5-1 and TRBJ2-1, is KAGVTQTPRYLIKTRGQQVTLSCSPISGHRSVSWYQQTPGQGLQFLFEYFSETQRNKGNFPGRFSGRQFSNSRSEMNVSTLELGDSALYLCASSVYNEQFFGPGTRLTVL.

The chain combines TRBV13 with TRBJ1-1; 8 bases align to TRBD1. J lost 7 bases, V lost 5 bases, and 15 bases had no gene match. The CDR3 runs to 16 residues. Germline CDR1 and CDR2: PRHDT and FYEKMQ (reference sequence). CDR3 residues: CASSLRQGLGQNEAFF. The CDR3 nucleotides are TGTGCCAGCAGCCTTCGACAGGGGCTGGGCCAAAATGAAGCTTTCTTT. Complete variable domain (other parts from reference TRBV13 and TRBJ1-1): AAGVIQSPRHLIKEKRETATLKCYPIPRHDTVYWYQQGPGQDPQFLISFYEKMQSDKGSIPDRFSAQQFSDYHSELNMSSLELGDSALYFCASSLRQGLGQNEAFFGQGTRLTVV.

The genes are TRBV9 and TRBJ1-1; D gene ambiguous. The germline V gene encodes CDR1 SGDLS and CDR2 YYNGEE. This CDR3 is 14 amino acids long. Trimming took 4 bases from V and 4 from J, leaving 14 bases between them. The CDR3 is CASSPQRGFTEAFF. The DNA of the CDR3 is TGTGCCAGCAGCCCCCAGCGGGGTTTCACTGAAGCTTTCTTT.

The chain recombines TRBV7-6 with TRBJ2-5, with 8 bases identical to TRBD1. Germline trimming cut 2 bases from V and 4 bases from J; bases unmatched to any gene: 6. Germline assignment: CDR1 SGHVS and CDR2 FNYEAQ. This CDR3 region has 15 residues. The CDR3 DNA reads TGTGCCAGCAGCTTATACAGGGGGTTTCCAGAGACCCAGTACTTC. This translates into CASSLYRGFPETQYF.

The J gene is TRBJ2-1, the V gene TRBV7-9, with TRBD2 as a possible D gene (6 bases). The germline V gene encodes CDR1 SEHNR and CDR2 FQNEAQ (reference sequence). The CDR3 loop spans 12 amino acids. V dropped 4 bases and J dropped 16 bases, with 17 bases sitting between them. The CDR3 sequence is CASSSVSGAPFF. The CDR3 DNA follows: TGTGCCAGCAGCTCCGTTAGCGGTGCTCCCTTCTTC.

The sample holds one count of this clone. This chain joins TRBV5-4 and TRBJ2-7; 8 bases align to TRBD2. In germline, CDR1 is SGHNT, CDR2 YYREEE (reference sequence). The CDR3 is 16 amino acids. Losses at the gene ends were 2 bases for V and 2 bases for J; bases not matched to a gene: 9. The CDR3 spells CASSFGAGGGAYEQYF. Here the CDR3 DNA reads TGTGCCAGCAGCTTTGGTGCGGGAGGTGGCGCCTACGAGCAGTACTTC.

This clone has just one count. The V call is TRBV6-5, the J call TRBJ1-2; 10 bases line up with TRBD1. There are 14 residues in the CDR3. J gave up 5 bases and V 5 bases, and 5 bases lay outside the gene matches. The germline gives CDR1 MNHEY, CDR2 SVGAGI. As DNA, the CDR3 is TGTGCCAGCAGTACGGGACAGGGGCTGTATGGCTACACCTTC. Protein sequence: CASSTGQGLYGYTF.